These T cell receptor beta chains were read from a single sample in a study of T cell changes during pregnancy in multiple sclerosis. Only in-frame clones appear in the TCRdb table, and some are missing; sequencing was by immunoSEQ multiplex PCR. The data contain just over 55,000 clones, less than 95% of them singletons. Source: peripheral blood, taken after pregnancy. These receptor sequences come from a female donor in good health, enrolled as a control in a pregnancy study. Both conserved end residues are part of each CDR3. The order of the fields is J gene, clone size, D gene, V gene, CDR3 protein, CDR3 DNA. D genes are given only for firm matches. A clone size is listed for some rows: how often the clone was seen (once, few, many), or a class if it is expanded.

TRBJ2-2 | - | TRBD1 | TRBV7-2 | CASSLGTGATGELFF | TGTGCCAGCAGCTTAGGAACAGGGGCCACCGGGGAGCTGTTTTTT
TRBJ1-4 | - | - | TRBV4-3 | CASSQRGPGEKLFF | TGCGCCAGCAGCCAAAGGGGCCCGGGTGAAAAACTGTTTTTT
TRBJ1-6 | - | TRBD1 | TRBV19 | CASSIGGGGSPLHF | TGTGCCAGTAGTATAGGAGGGGGCGGTTCACCCCTCCACTTT
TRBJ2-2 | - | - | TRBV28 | CASRYTRGNTGELFF | TGTGCCAGCAGATATACCAGGGGTAACACCGGGGAGCTGTTTTTT
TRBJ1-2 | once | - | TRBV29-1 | CSVIGSFPNYGYTF | TGCAGCGTTATCGGGTCTTTTCCTAACTATGGCTACACCTTC
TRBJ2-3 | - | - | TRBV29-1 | CSALKPSTDTQYF | TGCAGCGCCCTAAAACCTAGCACAGATACGCAGTATTTT
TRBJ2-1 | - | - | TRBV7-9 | CASSLEWISEKEYNEQFF | TGTGCCAGCAGCTTAGAATGGATTAGCGAGAAAGAATACAATGAGCAGTTCTTC
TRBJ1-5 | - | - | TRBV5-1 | CASSLNGDQPQHF | TGCGCCAGCAGCTTAAACGGGGATCAGCCCCAGCATTTT
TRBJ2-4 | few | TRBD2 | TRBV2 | CASNRLAGAKNIQYF | TGTGCCAGCAATCGACTAGCGGGAGCCAAAAACATTCAGTACTTC
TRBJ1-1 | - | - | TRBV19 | CASRGGHTEAFF | TGTGCCAGTAGGGGGGGGCACACTGAAGCTTTCTTT
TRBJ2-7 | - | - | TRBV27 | CASSFGTPAYEQYF | TGTGCCAGCAGTTTTGGGACACCGGCGTACGAGCAGTACTTC
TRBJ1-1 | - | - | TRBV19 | CASSIGTPEAFF | TGTGCCAGTAGTATAGGAACACCTGAAGCTTTCTTT
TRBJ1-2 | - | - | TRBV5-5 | CASSWTTDYGYTF | TGTGCCAGCAGCTGGACAACTGACTATGGCTACACCTTC
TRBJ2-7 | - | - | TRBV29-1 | CSVGQAFYEQYF | TGCAGCGTTGGGCAGGCATTCTACGAGCAGTACTTC
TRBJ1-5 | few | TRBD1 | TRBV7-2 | CASSLADRGHDQPQHF | TGTGCCAGCAGCTTAGCGGACAGGGGGCATGACCAGCCCCAGCATTTT
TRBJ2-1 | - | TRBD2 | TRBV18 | CASSLFAGGPYNEQFF | TGTGCCAGCTCACTTTTTGCGGGAGGGCCCTACAATGAGCAGTTCTTC
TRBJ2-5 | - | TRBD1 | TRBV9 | CASSESPTGGETQYF | TGTGCCAGCAGCGAGTCGCCGACAGGGGGGGAGACCCAGTACTTC
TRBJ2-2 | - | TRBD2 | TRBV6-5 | CASSYEGGWNTGELFF | TGTGCCAGCAGTTACGAGGGAGGGTGGAACACCGGGGAGCTGTTTTTT
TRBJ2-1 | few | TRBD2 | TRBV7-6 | CASSLDSGSYNEQFF | TGTGCCAGCAGCTTAGACAGCGGGAGCTACAATGAGCAGTTCTTC
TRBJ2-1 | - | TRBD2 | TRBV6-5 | CASSSVSGGDYNGQFF | TGTGCCAGCAGTTCCGTTAGCGGGGGCGACTACAATGGGCAGTTCTTC
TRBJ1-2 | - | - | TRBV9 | CASSVEGDYGYTF | TGTGCCAGCAGCGTAGAGGGGGACTATGGCTACACCTTC
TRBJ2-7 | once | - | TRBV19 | CASSMGGGRYEQYF | TGTGCCAGTAGTATGGGAGGGGGTCGCTACGAGCAGTACTTC
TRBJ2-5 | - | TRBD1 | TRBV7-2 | CASRQDRGGETQYF | TGTGCCAGCAGACAGGACAGGGGAGGAGAGACCCAGTACTTC
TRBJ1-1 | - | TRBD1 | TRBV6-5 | CASRSTGGRGEAFF | TGTGCCAGCAGATCTACAGGGGGCAGGGGTGAAGCTTTCTTT
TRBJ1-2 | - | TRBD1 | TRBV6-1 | CASTRDRIGSGYTF | TGTGCCAGCACCCGGGACAGAATAGGTTCTGGCTACACCTTC
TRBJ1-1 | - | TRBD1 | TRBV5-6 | CASSTGAGVKAFF | TGTGCCAGCAGCACAGGGGCTGGAGTAAAAGCTTTCTTT
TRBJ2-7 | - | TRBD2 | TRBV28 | CASSAPGGAREQYF | TGTGCCAGCAGCGCCCCGGGAGGGGCCAGAGAGCAGTACTTC
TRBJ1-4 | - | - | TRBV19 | CASSGWGSTNEKLFF | TGTGCCAGTAGTGGCTGGGGCTCAACTAATGAAAAACTGTTTTTT
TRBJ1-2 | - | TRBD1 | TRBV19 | CASRDRTIYGYTF | TGTGCCAGCAGGGACAGGACCATCTATGGCTACACCTTC
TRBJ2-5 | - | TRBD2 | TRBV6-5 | CASSSRLAGGETQYF | TGTGCCAGCAGTTCCCGACTAGCGGGAGGAGAGACCCAGTACTTC
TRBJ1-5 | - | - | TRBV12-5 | CASLGGSSNQPQHF | TGTGCTAGTCTCGGGGGGTCTAGCAATCAGCCCCAGCATTTT
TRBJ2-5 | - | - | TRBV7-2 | CASSLKTRGTQYF | TGTGCCAGCAGCTTAAAAACTCGGGGGACCCAGTACTTC
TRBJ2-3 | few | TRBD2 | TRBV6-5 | CASSYTTSGSTDTQYF | TGTGCCAGCAGTTACACGACTAGCGGAAGCACAGATACGCAGTATTTT
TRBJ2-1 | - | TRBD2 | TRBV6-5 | CASNPAGGPFEQFF | TGTGCCAGCAACCCAGCGGGGGGGCCCTTTGAGCAGTTCTTC
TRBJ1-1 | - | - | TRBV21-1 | CARYGTELESMNTEAFF | TGTGCCAGATATGGGACAGAGCTAGAATCTATGAACACTGAAGCTTTCTTT
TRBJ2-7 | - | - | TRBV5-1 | CASSLTGFAYEQYF | TGCGCCAGCAGCTTGACAGGGTTTGCCTACGAGCAGTACTTC
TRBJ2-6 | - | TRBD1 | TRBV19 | CASSTTGQTNVLTF | TGTGCCAGTAGTACAACGGGACAGACCAACGTCCTGACTTTC
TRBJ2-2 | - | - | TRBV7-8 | CASSLERFLTGELFF | TGTGCCAGCAGCTTAGAGCGGTTCCTCACCGGGGAGCTGTTTTTT
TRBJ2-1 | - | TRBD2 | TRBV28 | CASRTSGRNEQFF | TGTGCCAGCAGGACTAGCGGGAGGAATGAGCAGTTCTTC
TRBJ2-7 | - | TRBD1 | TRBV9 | CASSVDPDRIYEQYF | TGTGCCAGCAGCGTAGATCCGGACAGGATTTACGAGCAGTACTTC
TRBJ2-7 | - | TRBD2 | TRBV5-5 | CASSLVSGSPYEQYF | TGTGCCAGCAGCTTGGTCAGCGGGAGTCCCTACGAGCAGTACTTC
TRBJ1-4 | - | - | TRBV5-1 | CASTPGDGLGKKLFF | TGCGCCAGCACCCCCGGGGATGGTCTGGGGAAAAAACTGTTTTTT
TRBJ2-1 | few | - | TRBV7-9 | CASSLASSYYNEQFF | TGTGCCAGCAGCTTAGCTAGCAGCTACTACAATGAGCAGTTCTTC
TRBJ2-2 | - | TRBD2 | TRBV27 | CASRGGRNTGELFF | TGTGCCAGCAGGGGCGGGAGGAACACCGGGGAGCTGTTTTTT
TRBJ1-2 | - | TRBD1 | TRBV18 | CASSSRPSQGAEGYTF | TGTGCCAGCTCCTCGAGGCCGTCACAGGGGGCGGAGGGCTACACCTTC
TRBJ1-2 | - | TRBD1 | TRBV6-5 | CASSYSGTGGYGYTF | TGTGCCAGCAGTTACTCCGGGACAGGGGGCTATGGCTACACCTTC
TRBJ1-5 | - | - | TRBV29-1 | CSVVTGQSEGPQHF | TGCAGCGTAGTGACAGGACAGTCGGAAGGGCCCCAGCATTTT
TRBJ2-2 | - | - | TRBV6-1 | CASSEYTGANTGELFF | TGTGCCAGCAGTGAGTATACGGGAGCGAACACCGGGGAGCTGTTTTTT
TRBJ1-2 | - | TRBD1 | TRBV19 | CASSPRTGANYGYTF | TGTGCCAGTAGTCCTAGGACAGGGGCGAACTATGGCTACACCTTC
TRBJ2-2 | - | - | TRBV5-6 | CASSPLGGNTGELFF | TGTGCCAGCAGCCCCCTGGGAGGGAACACCGGGGAGCTGTTTTTT
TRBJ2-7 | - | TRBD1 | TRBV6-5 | CASTEPGQGTREQYF | TGTGCCAGCACCGAACCGGGACAGGGGACCCGCGAGCAGTACTTC
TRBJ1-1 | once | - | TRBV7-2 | CASSLIAGAGTEAFF | TGTGCCAGCAGCTTAATTGCGGGGGCGGGGACTGAAGCTTTCTTT
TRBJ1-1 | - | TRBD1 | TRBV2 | CASLPGQGIPEAFF | TGTGCCAGCCTACCGGGACAGGGGATCCCTGAAGCTTTCTTT
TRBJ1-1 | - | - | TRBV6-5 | CASTRGGGLLEAFF | TGTGCCAGCACCCGTGGGGGGGGCTTGTTAGAAGCTTTCTTT